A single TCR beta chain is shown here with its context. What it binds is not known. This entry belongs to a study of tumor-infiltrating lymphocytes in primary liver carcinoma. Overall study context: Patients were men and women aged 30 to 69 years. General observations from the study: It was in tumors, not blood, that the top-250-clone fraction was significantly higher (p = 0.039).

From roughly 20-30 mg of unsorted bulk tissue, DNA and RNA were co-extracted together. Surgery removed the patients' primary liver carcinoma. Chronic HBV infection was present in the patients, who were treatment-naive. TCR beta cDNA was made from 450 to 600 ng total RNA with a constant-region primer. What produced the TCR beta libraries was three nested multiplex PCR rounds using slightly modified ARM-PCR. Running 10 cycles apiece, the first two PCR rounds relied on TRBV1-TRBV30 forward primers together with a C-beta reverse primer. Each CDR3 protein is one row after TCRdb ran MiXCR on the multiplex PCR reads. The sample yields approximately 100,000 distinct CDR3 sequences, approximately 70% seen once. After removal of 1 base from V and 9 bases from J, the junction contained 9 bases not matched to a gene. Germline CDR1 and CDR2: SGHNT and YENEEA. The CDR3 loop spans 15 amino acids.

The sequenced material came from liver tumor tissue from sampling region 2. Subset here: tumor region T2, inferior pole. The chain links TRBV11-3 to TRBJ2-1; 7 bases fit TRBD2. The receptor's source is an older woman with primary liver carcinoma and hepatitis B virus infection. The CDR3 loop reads CASSLGTSDKLEQFF. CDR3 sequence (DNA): TGTGCCAGCAGCTTAGGAACTAGCGATAAACTTGAGCAGTTCTTC. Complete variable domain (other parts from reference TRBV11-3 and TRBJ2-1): EAGVVQSPRYKIIEKKQPVAFWCNPISGHNTLYWYLQNLGQGPELLIRYENEEAVDDSQLPKDRFSAERLKGVDSTLKIQPAELGDSAVYLCASSLGTSDKLEQFFGPGTRLTVL.